Sequencing of this T cell receptor beta chain was carried out in a study of T cells after yellow fever vaccination. Study-wide results and limits: Weaker in magnitude, the secondary response showed a faster peak on day 5 versus 15. Subsequent booster samples again held most clones from primary vaccination (more than 95% CD4, approximately 85% CD8). Some clonotypes were seen in both the CD4 and the CD8 compartments. These made up a small share and likely arose from convergent recombination.

Template-switching 5'RACE yielded the TCR cDNA; a universal primer site and UMIs were added in the process. TCRdb passed the 5' RACE reads through MiXCR, listing each CDR3 protein once. The data contain some 320,000 distinct CDR3 sequences, over 3.5% of them singletons. Turning to this clonotype: Its antigen is unknown.

V trimming: 3 bases; J trimming: 3 bases; junction bases outside the gene matches: 14. Germline V gene data show CDR1 as SGHVS and CDR2 as FQNEAQ. This CDR3 region has 19 residues. The sequence derives from a man younger than 35 who received the YFV17D yellow fever vaccine. The rearrangement links TRBV7-8 to TRBJ1-2; 12 bases fit TRBD1. The source was PBMCs, collected 15 days after the yellow fever booster vaccination. The CDR3 sequence: CASSFILRDRGRLDYGYTF. As DNA, the CDR3 is TGTGCCAGCAGCTTCATCTTGCGGGACAGGGGGCGCTTAGACTATGGCTACACCTTC.